This T cell receptor (beta chain) was identified in a study of cytotoxic CD8 clonotypes in ibrutinib-treated CLL. Whole-study findings and limits: Public clonotypes, rarely seen, contracted or held steady on treatment. Clonality rose at ibrutinib response, held steady in sustained remission, and fell toward baseline at progression.

Clones were sequenced by immunoSEQ multiplex PCR, and TCRdb holds only the in-frame ones, with some missing. The sample has about 14,000 clones; around 61% are singletons. Germline CDR1 is SEHNR and CDR2 is FQNEAQ (reference sequence). The length of the CDR3 is 14 residues. With 1 base removed from V and 3 bases from J, the gap between germline ends came to 10 bases. For this clone: Its antigen is unidentified.

Sequencing used PBMCs, obtained before ibrutinib treatment. The TCR originated in a human donor with chronic lymphocytic leukemia. The chain couples TRBV7-9 to TRBJ2-7; tentative D call: TRBD1 (6 bases). CDR3 nucleotides: TGTGCCAGCAGCTTAGGTTCGACAGGCTACGAGCAGTACTTC. Translation: CASSLGSTGYEQYF.